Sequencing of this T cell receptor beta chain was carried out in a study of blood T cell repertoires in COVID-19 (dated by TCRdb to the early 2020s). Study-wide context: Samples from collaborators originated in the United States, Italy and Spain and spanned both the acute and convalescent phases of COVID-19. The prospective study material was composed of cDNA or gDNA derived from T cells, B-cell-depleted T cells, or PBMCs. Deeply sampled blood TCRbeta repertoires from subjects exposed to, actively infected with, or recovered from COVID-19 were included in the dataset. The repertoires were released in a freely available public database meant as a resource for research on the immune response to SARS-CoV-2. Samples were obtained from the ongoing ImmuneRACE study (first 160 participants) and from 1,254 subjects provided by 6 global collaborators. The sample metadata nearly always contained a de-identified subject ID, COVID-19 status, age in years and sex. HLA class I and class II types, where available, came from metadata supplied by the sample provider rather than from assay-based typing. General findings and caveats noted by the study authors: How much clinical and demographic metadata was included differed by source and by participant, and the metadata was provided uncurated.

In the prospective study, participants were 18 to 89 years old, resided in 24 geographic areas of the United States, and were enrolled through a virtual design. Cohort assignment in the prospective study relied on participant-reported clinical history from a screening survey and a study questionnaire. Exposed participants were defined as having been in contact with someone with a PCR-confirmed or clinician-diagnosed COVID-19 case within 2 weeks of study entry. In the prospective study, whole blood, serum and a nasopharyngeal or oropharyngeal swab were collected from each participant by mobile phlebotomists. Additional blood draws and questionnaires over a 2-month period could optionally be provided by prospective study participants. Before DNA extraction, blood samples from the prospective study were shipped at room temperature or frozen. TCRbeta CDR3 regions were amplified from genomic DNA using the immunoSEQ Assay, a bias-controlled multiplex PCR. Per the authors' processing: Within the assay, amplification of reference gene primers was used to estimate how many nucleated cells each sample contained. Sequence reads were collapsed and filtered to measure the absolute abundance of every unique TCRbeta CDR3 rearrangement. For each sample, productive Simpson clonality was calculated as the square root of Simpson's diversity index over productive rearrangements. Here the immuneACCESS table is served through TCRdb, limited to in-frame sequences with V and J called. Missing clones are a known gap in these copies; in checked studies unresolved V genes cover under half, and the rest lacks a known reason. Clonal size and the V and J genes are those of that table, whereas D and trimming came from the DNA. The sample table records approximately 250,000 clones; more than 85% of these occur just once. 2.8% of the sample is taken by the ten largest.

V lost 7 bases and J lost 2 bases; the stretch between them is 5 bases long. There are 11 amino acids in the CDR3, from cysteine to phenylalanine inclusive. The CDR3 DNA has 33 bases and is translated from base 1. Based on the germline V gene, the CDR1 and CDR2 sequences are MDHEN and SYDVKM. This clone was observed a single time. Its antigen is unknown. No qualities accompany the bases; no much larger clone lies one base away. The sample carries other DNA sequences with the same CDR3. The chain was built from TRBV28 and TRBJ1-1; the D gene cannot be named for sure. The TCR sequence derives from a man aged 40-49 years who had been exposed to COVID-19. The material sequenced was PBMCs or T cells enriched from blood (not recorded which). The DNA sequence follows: TGTGCCAGCACGGGAAACACTGAAGCTTTCTTT. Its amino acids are CASTGNTEAFF.